This T cell receptor (beta chain) derives from a study of blood T cell repertoires in COVID-19. The CDR3 is 10 amino acids. V was cut by 4 bases and J by 5 bases, with 3 bases left in between. Germline loops: CDR1 DFQATT, CDR2 SNEGSKA (reference sequence). Generated by immunoSEQ multiplex PCR, the TCRdb table keeps only in-frame clones and is missing some. Among approximately 230,000 clones listed, about four fifths were seen once. The table lists this clone with a count of one. Input material: peripheral blood. The chain is built from TRBV20-1 and TRBJ2-1; D gene ambiguous. This sequence originates from an elderly man with acute or convalescent COVID-19. CDR3 sequence: CSAINNEQFF. DNA for the CDR3: TGCAGTGCTATCAACAATGAGCAGTTCTTC.